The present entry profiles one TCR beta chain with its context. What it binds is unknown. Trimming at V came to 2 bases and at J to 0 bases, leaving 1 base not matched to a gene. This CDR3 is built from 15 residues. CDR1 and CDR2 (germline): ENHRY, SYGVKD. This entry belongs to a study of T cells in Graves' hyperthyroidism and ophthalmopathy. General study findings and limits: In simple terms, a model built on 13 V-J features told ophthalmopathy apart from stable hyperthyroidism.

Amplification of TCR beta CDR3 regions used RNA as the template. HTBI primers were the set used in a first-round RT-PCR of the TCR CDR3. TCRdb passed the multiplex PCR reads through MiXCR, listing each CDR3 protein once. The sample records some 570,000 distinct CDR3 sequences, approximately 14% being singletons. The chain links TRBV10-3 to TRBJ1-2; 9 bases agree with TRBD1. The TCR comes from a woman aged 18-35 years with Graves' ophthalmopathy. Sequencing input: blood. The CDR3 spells CAISEGTGSNYGYTF. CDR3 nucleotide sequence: TGTGCCATCAGTGAGGGGACAGGGTCTAACTATGGCTACACCTTC.